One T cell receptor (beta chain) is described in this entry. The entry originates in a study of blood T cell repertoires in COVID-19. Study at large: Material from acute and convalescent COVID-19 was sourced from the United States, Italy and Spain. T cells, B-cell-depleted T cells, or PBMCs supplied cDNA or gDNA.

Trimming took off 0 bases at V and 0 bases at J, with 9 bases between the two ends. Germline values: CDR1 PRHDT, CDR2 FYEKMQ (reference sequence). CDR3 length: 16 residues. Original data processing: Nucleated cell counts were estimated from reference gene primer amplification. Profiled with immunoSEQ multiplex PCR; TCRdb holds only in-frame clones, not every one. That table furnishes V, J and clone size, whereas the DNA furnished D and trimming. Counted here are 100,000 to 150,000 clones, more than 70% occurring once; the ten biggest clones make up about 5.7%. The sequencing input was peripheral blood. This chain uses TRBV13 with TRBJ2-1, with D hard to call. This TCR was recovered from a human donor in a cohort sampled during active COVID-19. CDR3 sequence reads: CASSLGWADSYNEQFF. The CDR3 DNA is TGTGCCAGCAGCTTAGGGTGGGCAGACTCCTACAATGAGCAGTTCTTC. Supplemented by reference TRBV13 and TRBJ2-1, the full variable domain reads AAGVIQSPRHLIKEKRETATLKCYPIPRHDTVYWYQQGPGQDPQFLISFYEKMQSDKGSIPDRFSAQQFSDYHSELNMSSLELGDSALYFCASSLGWADSYNEQFFGPGTRLTVL.